This T cell receptor beta chain was identified in a study of Graves' ophthalmopathy and Graves' hyperthyroidism. Trimming removed 10 bases at V and 0 bases at J, with 13 bases between. CDR3 length equals 13 residues. CDR1 is LNHDA, CDR2 SQIVND, per germline (reference sequence). This clonotype was observed a handful of times. Amplified material comprised TCR beta CDR3 regions derived from RNA transcripts. The authors performed first-round RT-PCR with HTBI primers and then a second-round multiplex PCR. TCRdb recomputed calls from the multiplex PCR reads with MiXCR, one row per CDR3 protein. Of 560,000 or so distinct CDR3 sequences in the sample, approximately 35% are singletons; the top ten hold about 4.6%.

The rearrangement uses TRBV19 and TRBJ2-7, with a possible D match to TRBD2 (6 bases). This receptor was identified in an adult man with Graves' hyperthyroidism. Specimen: peripheral blood or thyroid tissue (not recorded which). The CDR3 sequence is CATSGSSSYEQYF. CDR3 nucleotide sequence: TGTGCCACGAGCGGGTCGAGCTCCTACGAGCAGTACTTC. The full variable domain, rest sourced from reference TRBV19 and TRBJ2-7, is DGGITQSPKYLFRKEGQNVTLSCEQNLNHDAMYWYRQDPGQGLRLIYYSQIVNDFQKGDIAEGYSVSREKKESFPLTVTSAQKNPTAFYLCATSGSSSYEQYFGPGTRLTVT.